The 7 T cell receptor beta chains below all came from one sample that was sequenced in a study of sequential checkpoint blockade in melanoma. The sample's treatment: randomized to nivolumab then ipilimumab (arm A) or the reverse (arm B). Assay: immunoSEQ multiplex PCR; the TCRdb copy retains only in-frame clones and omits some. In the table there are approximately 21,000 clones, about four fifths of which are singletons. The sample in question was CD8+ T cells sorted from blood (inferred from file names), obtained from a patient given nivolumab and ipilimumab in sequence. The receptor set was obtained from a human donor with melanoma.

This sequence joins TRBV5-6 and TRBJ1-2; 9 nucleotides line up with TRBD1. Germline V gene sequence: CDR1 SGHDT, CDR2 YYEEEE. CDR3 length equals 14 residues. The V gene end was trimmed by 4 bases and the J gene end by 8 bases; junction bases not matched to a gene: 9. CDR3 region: CASSPLGTGKGYTF. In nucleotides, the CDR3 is TGTGCCAGCAGCCCACTAGGGACAGGGAAGGGCTACACCTTC.

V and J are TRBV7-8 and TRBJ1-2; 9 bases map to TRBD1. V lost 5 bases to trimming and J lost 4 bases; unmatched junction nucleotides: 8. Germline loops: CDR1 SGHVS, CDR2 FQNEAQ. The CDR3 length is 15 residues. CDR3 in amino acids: CASSNIQGAGYGYTF. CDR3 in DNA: TGTGCCAGCAGCAATATACAGGGGGCTGGCTATGGCTACACCTTC. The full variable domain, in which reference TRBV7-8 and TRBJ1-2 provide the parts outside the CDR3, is GAGVSQSPRYKVAKRGQDVALRCDPISGHVSLFWYQQALGQGPEFLTYFQNEAQLDKSGLPSDRFFAERPEGSVSTLKIQRTQQEDSAVYLCASSNIQGAGYGYTFGSGTRLTVV.

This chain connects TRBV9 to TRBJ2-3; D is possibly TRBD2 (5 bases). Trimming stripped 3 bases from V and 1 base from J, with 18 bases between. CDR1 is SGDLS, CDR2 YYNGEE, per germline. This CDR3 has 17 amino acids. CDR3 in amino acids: CASSADFEGSRTDTQYF. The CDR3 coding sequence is TGTGCCAGCAGCGCGGATTTTGAGGGAAGTCGCACAGATACGCAGTATTTT.

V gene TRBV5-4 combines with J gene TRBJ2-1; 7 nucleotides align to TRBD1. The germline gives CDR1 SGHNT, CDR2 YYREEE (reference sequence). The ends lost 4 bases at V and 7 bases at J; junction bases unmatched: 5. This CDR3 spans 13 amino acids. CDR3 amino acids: CASSRQGANEQFF. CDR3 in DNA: TGTGCCAGCAGCCGACAGGGAGCGAATGAGCAGTTCTTC.

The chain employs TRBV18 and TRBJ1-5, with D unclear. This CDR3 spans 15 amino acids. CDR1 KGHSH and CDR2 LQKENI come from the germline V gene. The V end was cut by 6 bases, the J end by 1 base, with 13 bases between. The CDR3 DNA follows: TGTGCCAGCTCCCCAGCAGGAGGAAGCAATCAGCCCCAGCATTTT. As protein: CASSPAGGSNQPQHF.

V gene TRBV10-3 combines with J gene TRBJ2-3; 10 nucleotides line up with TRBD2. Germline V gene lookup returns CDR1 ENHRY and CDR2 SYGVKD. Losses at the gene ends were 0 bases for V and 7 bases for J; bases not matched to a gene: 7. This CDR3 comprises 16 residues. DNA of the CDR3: TGTGCCATCAGTGAGTCGTCTAGCGGGAGTCGAAATACGCAGTATTTT. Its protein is CAISESSSGSRNTQYF.

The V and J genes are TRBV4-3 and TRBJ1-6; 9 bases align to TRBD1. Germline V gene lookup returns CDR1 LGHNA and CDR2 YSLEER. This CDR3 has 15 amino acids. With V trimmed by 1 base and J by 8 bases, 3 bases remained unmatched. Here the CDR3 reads CASSQVDRGDSPLHF. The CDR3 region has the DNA TGCGCCAGCAGCCAAGTAGACAGGGGGGATTCACCCCTCCACTTT.